A single sample gave rise to the 31 T cell receptor beta chains below, sequenced in a study of cytomegalovirus exposure and HLA in healthy donors. The PCR made use of 60 Vbeta and 13 Jbeta primers. TCRdb's table, derived via immunoSEQ multiplex PCR, lists solely in-frame clones and lacks some. The sample includes 150,000 to 200,000 clones, about 80% seen only once; the top ten take approximately 15%. Sample: PBMCs. These receptors all stem from a woman between 40 and 50 years old in good health and CMV-seronegative.

Only a few counts were recorded for this clone. The chain has TRBV10-3 and TRBJ1-6; the match to TRBD1 covers 10 bases. Germline assignment: CDR1 ENHRY and CDR2 SYGVKD. The V gene end was trimmed by 5 bases and the J gene end by 7 bases; junction bases not matched to a gene: 5. This CDR3 is built from 15 residues. CDR3 in DNA: TGTGCCATCAGTACCGGGACAGGGGCGAATTCACCCCTCCACTTT. It specifies CAISTGTGANSPLHF.

This clone was counted a few times. The chain combines TRBV7-8 with TRBJ2-1; the D is unclear. The CDR3 length is 11 residues. Germline V gene sequence: CDR1 SGHVS, CDR2 FQNEAQ. Trimming stripped 2 bases from V and 9 bases from J, with 5 bases between. CDR3 sequence (DNA): TGTGCCAGCAGCTTATTGAGTGAGCAGTTCTTC. This gives the protein CASSLLSEQFF.

The chain has TRBV19 and TRBJ2-5; D call uncertain. The germline V gene has CDR1 LNHDA and CDR2 SQIVND (reference sequence). V was cut by 4 bases and J by 4 bases, with 10 bases left in between. This CDR3 has 13 residues. DNA for the CDR3: TGTGCCAGTAGTACGGTTCCTAGAGAGACCCAGTACTTC. Translation: CASSTVPRETQYF.

This chain links TRBV19 with TRBJ1-2; 10 bases are shared with TRBD1. CDR1 is LNHDA, CDR2 SQIVND, per germline (reference sequence). After removal of 5 bases from V and 12 bases from J, the junction contained 12 bases not matched to a gene. The CDR3 length is 14 residues. The CDR3 nucleotides are TGTGCCAGTAGTTCCGGACAGGGGGAATCCGGGAACACCTTC. It codes for CASSSGQGESGNTF.

The chain is built from TRBV27 and TRBJ2-1; weak D call: TRBD2 (5 bases). Germline CDR1 MNHEY, CDR2 SMNVEV (reference sequence). Trimming pared 5 bases from V and 6 bases from J, leaving 11 bases between. The CDR3 totals 13 residues. CDR3 sequence reads: CASSVFSVNEQFF. DNA for the CDR3: TGTGCCAGCAGTGTGTTTAGCGTCAATGAGCAGTTCTTC.

The chain employs TRBV6-4 and TRBJ1-6; D is possibly TRBD1 (5 bases). Germline V lookup: CDR1 MRHNA, CDR2 SNTAGT. The CDR3 has 14 amino acids. The V gene lost 3 bases and the J gene lost 10 bases, with 13 bases spanning the gap. The CDR3 DNA follows: TGTGCCAGCAGTGAGCGGGACTGGGGATCACCCCTCCACTTT. Its translation: CASSERDWGSPLHF.

The chain has TRBV7-9 and TRBJ2-1, with TRBD2 matching over 7 bases. Trimming at V came to 1 base and at J to 4 bases, leaving 7 bases not matched to a gene. The CDR3 has 16 residues. Germline V gene data show CDR1 as SEHNR and CDR2 as FQNEAQ (reference sequence). CDR3 amino acids: CASSLEAGVGYNEQFF. The CDR3 region has the DNA TGTGCCAGCAGCTTAGAGGCGGGAGTAGGGTACAATGAGCAGTTCTTC.

The rearrangement joins TRBV4-2 to TRBJ1-1; no clear D. CDR1 and CDR2 (germline): LGHNA, YNFKEQ. The CDR3 contains 14 residues. The V and J ends lost 0 bases and 2 bases respectively, with 7 bases between them. The CDR3 coding sequence is TGTGCCAGCAGCCAAGAGTTAGCTAACACTGAAGCTTTCTTT. The encoded protein is CASSQELANTEAFF.

DNA of the CDR3: TGTGCCATCAGTGAGACGGCAGGGCCTAACTATGGCTACACCTTC. This codes for CAISETAGPNYGYTF. The gene calls are TRBV10-3 and TRBJ1-2, with D possibly TRBD1 on 5 matching bases. Germline V gene sequence: CDR1 ENHRY, CDR2 SYGVKD. The CDR3 sequence is 15 residues long. Deletions cut 2 bases from V and 0 bases from J, with 10 bases between.

The chain carries TRBV18 and TRBJ2-3; TRBD1 is a possible D gene (6 bases). Trimming left V 3 bases short and J 6 bases short, with 13 bases between. CDR1 KGHSH and CDR2 LQKENI come from the germline V gene. This CDR3 comprises 14 residues. CDR3 sequence reads: CASSPRGDMDTQYF. In DNA, the CDR3 is TGTGCCAGCTCACCTAGAGGGGACATGGATACGCAGTATTTT. Complete variable domain (other parts from reference TRBV18 and TRBJ2-3): NAGVMQNPRHLVRRRGQEARLRCSPMKGHSHVYWYRQLPEEGLKFMVYLQKENIIDESGMPKERFSAEFPKEGPSILRIQQVVRGDSAAYFCASSPRGDMDTQYFGPGTRLTVL.

This clone was observed a few times. The chain joins TRBV6-5 to TRBJ1-3; TRBD1 matches at 8 bases. The CDR3 is 15 amino acids. CDR1 is MNHEY, CDR2 SVGAGI, per germline. V was clipped by 6 bases and J by 0 bases; unmatched bases: 4. CDR3 in DNA: TGTGCCAGCAGCCGCGACAGGGGCTCTGGAAACACCATATATTTT. It codes for CASSRDRGSGNTIYF.

This chain connects TRBV27 to TRBJ1-5; possible D gene TRBD1, 6 bases. The CDR3 sequence is 16 residues long. Germline CDR1 reads MNHEY; CDR2 reads SMNVEV (reference sequence). The ends were cut back, 4 bases at V and 6 bases at J, with 19 bases in the middle. CDR3 DNA: TGTGCCAGCAGTTCCGCGGACAGAAAAGGGCCTCAGCCCCAGCATTTT. It encodes CASSSADRKGPQPQHF.

This chain connects TRBV27 to TRBJ2-5; 8 bases are shared with TRBD2. Germline V CDR1 and CDR2: MNHEY, SMNVEV (reference sequence). V lost 2 bases to trimming and J lost 5 bases; unmatched junction nucleotides: 4. The CDR3 spans 14 residues. CDR3 in amino acids: CASSLLAGGETQYF. As DNA, the CDR3 is TGTGCCAGCAGTTTACTAGCGGGTGGGGAGACCCAGTACTTC.

A note on this clone: The sample carries other DNA sequences with the same CDR3. The rearrangement joins TRBV2 to TRBJ2-2; D is unresolved. Germline V gene data show CDR1 as SNHLY and CDR2 as FYNNEI. The V and J ends lost 5 bases and 0 bases respectively, with 7 bases between them. The CDR3 has 14 amino acids. The CDR3 here is CASSRHSNTGELFF. The DNA of the CDR3 is TGTGCCAGCAGTCGACACTCGAACACCGGGGAGCTGTTTTTT.

J is TRBJ1-6 and V is TRBV10-3, with D perhaps TRBD1 (6 bases). Germline loops: CDR1 ENHRY, CDR2 SYGVKD. Deletions cut 3 bases from V and 0 bases from J, with 15 bases between. The length of the CDR3 is 18 residues. CDR3 protein: CAISEKKTGSSYNSPLHF. The CDR3 DNA follows: TGTGCCATCAGTGAAAAAAAGACAGGCAGCTCCTATAATTCACCCCTCCACTTT.

The chain employs TRBV7-2 and TRBJ1-2, with no clear D. CDR1 is SGHTA and CDR2 is FQGNSA in the germline V gene. The CDR3 length is 14 residues. Trimming removed 4 bases from V and 6 bases from J, with 15 bases in between. CDR3 nucleotides: TGTGCCAGCAGCTCCCAGACTTTATCGGATGGCTACACCTTC. Protein: CASSSQTLSDGYTF.

This clone has just a few counts. This sequence joins TRBV20-1 and TRBJ1-2, with unresolved D. CDR3 size: 10 residues. Trimming cost V 4 bases and J 6 bases, with 6 bases left between them. The germline V gene has CDR1 DFQATT and CDR2 SNEGSKA (reference sequence). The chain's CDR3 is CSATSNGYTF. The CDR3 DNA reads as TGCAGTGCTACAAGCAATGGCTACACCTTC.

V is TRBV27 and J is TRBJ2-2; possibly TRBD2 for D (5 bases). V was shortened by 5 bases and J by 7 bases, with 14 bases between the two germline ends. Germline CDR1 reads MNHEY; CDR2 reads SMNVEV (reference sequence). CDR3 length: 14 amino acids. The CDR3 is CASSPQTTGGELFF. CDR3 DNA sequence: TGTGCCAGCAGTCCACAGACTACCGGCGGGGAGCTGTTTTTT.

This clone turned up a few times. The chain recombines TRBV28 with TRBJ2-7; D is uncertain. The CDR3 has 16 amino acids. Germline CDR1 reads MDHEN; CDR2 reads SYDVKM. Deletions cut 4 bases from V and 2 bases from J, with 18 bases between. The CDR3 DNA reads TGTGCCAGCAGTTCACTCCAGGCTACTCACCCCTACGAGCAGTACTTC. Translation gives CASSSLQATHPYEQYF.

The rearrangement uses TRBV27 and TRBJ2-1; D not resolved. The germline V gene encodes CDR1 MNHEY and CDR2 SMNVEV (reference sequence). The CDR3 has 15 amino acids. V dropped 2 bases and J dropped 0 bases, with 8 bases sitting between them. CDR3 in DNA: TGTGCCAGCAGTTTAACCCTTAGCTCCTACAATGAGCAGTTCTTC. Translation gives CASSLTLSSYNEQFF.

V usage is TRBV7-2 and J usage is TRBJ2-5; maybe TRBD2 (6 bases). Trimming took off 2 bases at V and 4 bases at J, with 14 bases between the two ends. CDR3 length: 15 amino acids. Germline V gene sequence: CDR1 SGHTA, CDR2 FQGNSA. Written as DNA, the CDR3 is TGTGCCAGCAGCTTAAATTTTCCGGAGGGAGAGACCCAGTACTTC. Protein product: CASSLNFPEGETQYF.

This chain uses TRBV6-4 with TRBJ2-7; no firm D call. Germline-derived CDR1 and CDR2 are MRHNA and SNTAGT. This CDR3 has 15 residues. V lost 2 bases to trimming and J lost 2 bases, with 13 bases between them. This CDR3 reads CASSDSGREAYEQYF. DNA for the CDR3: TGTGCCAGCAGTGACAGTGGAAGAGAGGCCTACGAGCAGTACTTC.

The V call is TRBV4-3, the J call TRBJ2-4; the match to TRBD2 covers 8 bases. Germline V lookup: CDR1 LGHNA, CDR2 YSLEER. After removal of 1 base from V and 5 bases from J, the junction contained 4 bases not matched to a gene. There are 15 residues in the CDR3. Here the CDR3 reads CASSQGSAGENIQYF. The CDR3, as DNA: TGCGCCAGCAGCCAAGGTTCAGCGGGGGAAAACATTCAGTACTTC.

The V gene is TRBV4-1, the J gene TRBJ2-3; 8 bases align to TRBD2. Trimming removed 1 base from V and 0 bases from J; junction bases left unmatched: 6. The CDR3 is made up of 17 amino acids. Looked up from germline, CDR1 is MGHRA and CDR2 is YSYEKL. The CDR3 region is CASSQVRSSGSTDTQYF. The CDR3 DNA reads as TGCGCCAGCAGCCAAGTTCGTTCTAGCGGGAGCACAGATACGCAGTATTTT.

The rearrangement uses TRBV23-1 and TRBJ2-5, with unresolved D. TRBV23-1 is reported as an ORF; its role is uncertain. This CDR3 spans 17 amino acids. Between the trimmed V and J ends, which lost 0 bases and 1 base, there was a span of 15 bases. The CDR3 nucleotides read TGCGCCAGCAGTCAATCGATAGCCGTCCGTGGCCAAGAGACCCAGTACTTC. Residues: CASSQSIAVRGQETQYF.

This clone occurred once. The genes are TRBV25-1 and TRBJ2-5, with 9 bases matching TRBD2. The length of the CDR3 is 16 residues. Germline V gives CDR1 MGHDK, CDR2 SYGVNS. V lost 3 bases to trimming and J lost 4 bases; unmatched junction nucleotides: 9. CDR3 DNA sequence: TGTGCCAGCAGTGATTGGAGTAGCGGGGGACGAGAGACCCAGTACTTC. Translation gives CASSDWSSGGRETQYF.

CDR3 residues: CATLNWQGVDQPQHF. In nucleotides, the CDR3 is TGTGCCACCCTTAACTGGCAGGGGGTTGATCAGCCCCAGCATTTT. The chain combines TRBV28 with TRBJ1-5, with TRBD1 identical over 7 bases. CDR3 length: 15 residues. Germline-derived CDR1 and CDR2 are MDHEN and SYDVKM. V was pared by 10 bases and J by 5 bases, with 14 bases of the junction left unmatched.

This clone was counted only a few times. This chain uses TRBV6-4 with TRBJ2-1; D is possibly TRBD2 (7 bases). The CDR3 extends over 15 amino acids. Trimming removed 2 bases from V and 6 bases from J, with 14 bases in between. Germline-derived CDR1 and CDR2 are MRHNA and SNTAGT. CDR3 sequence (DNA): TGTGCCAGCAGTGACGGGGGCGGCGGGGGCAATGAGCAGTTCTTC. Amino acids: CASSDGGGGGNEQFF.

The rearrangement joins TRBV5-6 to TRBJ1-2; unclear D gene. The CDR3 contains 13 residues. From germline, CDR1 is SGHDT and CDR2 YYEEEE. V was pared by 0 bases and J by 5 bases, with 8 bases between. The CDR3 here is CASSLGGSYGYTF. In DNA form, the CDR3 reads TGTGCCAGCAGCTTGGGAGGGAGTTATGGCTACACCTTC.

In its sample, this clone was seen once. This chain joins TRBV7-2 and TRBJ2-5; TRBD1 might be the D (6 bases). From germline, CDR1 is SGHTA and CDR2 FQGNSA. The CDR3 covers 16 residues. V was cut by 1 base and J by 2 bases, with 14 bases left in between. CDR3 nucleotides: TGTGCCAGCAGCTTAGACCTCAGGACAGCTCAAGAGACCCAGTACTTC. This translates into CASSLDLRTAQETQYF.

This rearrangement joins TRBV30 to TRBJ2-7; D perhaps matches TRBD1 (5 bases). Trimming removed 3 bases from V and 6 bases from J, with 18 bases in between. This CDR3 is built from 14 residues. Germline V gene sequence: CDR1 GTSNPN, CDR2 SVGIG (reference sequence). CDR3 coding DNA: TGTGCCTGGAGACAGGATTCGCTCTACTCCGAGCAGTACTTC. Translated: CAWRQDSLYSEQYF.